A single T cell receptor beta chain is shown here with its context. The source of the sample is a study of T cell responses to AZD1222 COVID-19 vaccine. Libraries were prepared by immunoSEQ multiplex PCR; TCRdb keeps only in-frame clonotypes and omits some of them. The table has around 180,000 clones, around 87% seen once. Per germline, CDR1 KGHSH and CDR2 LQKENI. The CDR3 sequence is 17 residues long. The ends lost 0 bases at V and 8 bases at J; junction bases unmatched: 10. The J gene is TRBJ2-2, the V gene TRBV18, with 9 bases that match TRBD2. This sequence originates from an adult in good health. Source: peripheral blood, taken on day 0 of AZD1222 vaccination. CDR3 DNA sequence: TGTGCCAGCTCACCACCGACCCAGCGGGAGGCCAGGGGGGAGCTGTTTTTT. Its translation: CASSPPTQREARGELFF.